The entry below describes one TCR beta chain. As yet, its antigen is unknown. It was by 5'RACE template switching with UMIs that TCR beta cDNA was made. TCRdb reanalyzed the 5' RACE reads and collapses them to one entry per CDR3 protein, without DNA. This listing includes some 110,000 distinct CDR3 sequences. The sample belongs to a study of T cells expressing NK-cell markers. Study at large: The TCR beta repertoires were obtained from sorted CD3+CD56+NKG2C+, CD3+CD56+NKG2C- and CD3+CD56-NKG2C+ T cells. Of eight sequenced donors, seven were HCMV-seropositive and one HCMV-seronegative. Regarding the study as a whole: The study did not resolve the HCMV specificity of expanded NKG2C+ T cell clones.

This CDR3 region has 16 residues. Germline CDR1 SGDLS, CDR2 YYNGEE. V is TRBV9 and J is TRBJ2-3; with no DNA, the TCRdb D assignment of TRBD2 cannot be verified. The sample comprised blood T cells: a sorted CD56 or NKG2C T cell subset, CD4+ or CD8+ T cells, or bulk PBMC T cells (not recorded which). This clonotype was sampled from a woman aged 18 to 69 in good health. The CDR3 loop reads CASSVDWGLGRDTQYF.